This T cell receptor (beta chain) was captured by sequencing in a study of graft-versus-host responses after intestinal transplantation (dated by TCRdb to the early 2020s). Concerning the study at large: The transplants that recipients received were multivisceral, liver-intestinal, or isolated intestinal. Anti-thymocyte globulin induction was given to all recipients, followed by maintenance tacrolimus and steroids for two to four years. Bulk TCR-beta CDR3 sequencing was used to track graft-versus-host and host-versus-graft alloreactive T cell clones in the graft, circulation and bone marrow after intestinal transplantation. Alloreactive clones were identified by sequencing pre-transplant mixed lymphocyte reaction products and comparing these products with unstimulated pre-transplant donor and recipient T cells. A cohort of about two dozen intestinal transplant recipients, including one retransplant, was enrolled, and 3 patients lacking pretransplant specimens were excluded. A peak of at least 4% donor T cells among recipient peripheral blood mononuclear cells was the definition used for donor T cell macrochimerism. Rather than going through the commercial service, samples from three later patients were sequenced in-house on an Illumina MiSeq and processed with MiXCR.

As for this clone: Which antigen it targets is not known. Base-call qualities are not available, and no considerably larger clone is one nucleotide away.

The library came from the immunoSEQ multiplex PCR assay. For most patients, genomic DNA was isolated using the Qiagen DNeasy Blood and Tissue Kit and was shipped frozen to Adaptive Biotechnologies for TCR sequencing. For most patients, high-throughput TCR-beta CDR3 sequencing of genomic DNA was performed by Adaptive Biotechnologies. In the original analysis: TCR sequencing data were retrieved from Adaptive's ImmunoSEQ software for 15 to 20 patients, whereas three other patients were processed with MiXCR and VDJtools. CD4 versus CD8 sorting errors were corrected by removing sequences found in both subsets at a frequency ratio below 5:1. CDR3 nucleotide sequences shared between donor and recipient were removed because the origin of such sequences could not be assigned. At least 2-fold expansion over unstimulated cells and a minimum CFSE-low frequency of 0.002% (template counts) or 0.001% (read counts) were required for clones to be classified as alloreactive. Clones were considered mappable if detected in sequenced pre-transplant spleen, lymph node, or MLR CFSE-low populations of the donor or recipient. Cumulative frequency of alloreactive clones was calculated as a percentage of all sequences weighted by copy number. The clones in this table, taken by TCRdb from immuneACCESS, are in-frame only. Not every clone is retained; where verified, under half of the shortfall comes from an unresolved V gene, and the cause of the rest is unknown. V, J and clone size are taken as reported in that table, and D and trimming were inferred from the DNA itself. The sample data list approximately 70,000 clones, and roughly 90% of these were observed just once. Of the sample, 2% to 3% falls within the top ten clones.

The CDR3 starts with the cysteine, ends with the phenylalanine, and has 11 residues. Only CDR3 DNA remains: 33 bases, in frame from the first base. CDR1 and CDR2 (SGHAT, FQNNGV) derive from the germline V gene. V loses 3 bases, J loses 13 bases, and the germline ends lie 12 bases apart. The paper as a whole reports these results and caveats: High GvH to HvG T cell clonal ratios were observed in the allografts of patients with donor T cell macrochimerism. The relatively low number and heterogeneity of intestinal transplant patients limited the conclusions. Early after transplant, peak levels of circulating GvH clones were found to be associated with declines in HvG clones. GvH clones were detected in recipient bone marrow, and some of these GvH clones were observed earlier in ileal mucosa or blood, consistent with an intestinal mucosal origin.

In the paper's terms, the time point label means: cells obtained before transplantation from donor or recipient. CD3+CD4+ and CD3+CD8+ populations were FACS-sorted from unstimulated pre-transplant donor and recipient cells taken from spleen or lymph nodes. The sequence joins TRBV11-2 to TRBJ1-2; the D region possibly corresponds to TRBD1 (6 bases align). Here the sequenced sample was unstimulated CD8+ T cells sorted from spleen or lymph node cells, taken before intestinal transplant. The clonotype comes from a human donor who received an intestinal transplant. The DNA reads TGTGCCAGCAGCTTGGACAGCCCCTCCACCTTC. Its coded protein is CASSLDSPSTF.